This TCR beta chain was profiled in a study of beta chain features in type 1 diabetes. The study, taken as a whole, reports: Type 1 diabetes patients had VDJ junctions that carried fewer insertions and more deletions. Patients with Type 1 diabetes showed moderately but significantly shorter TCRB CDR3s in all four CD4+ subsets. Cells with high TCR expression could be over-represented when cDNA is sequenced.

Without exception, sorted populations had purity beyond 95%. The table lists this clone with a few counts. Its specificity is not known. The whole isolated RNA underwent reverse transcription, so sequencing captured expressed TCRB transcripts. Approximately 3.6 million reads was the average for naive, central memory and regulatory T cell samples. Some clones are missing from TCRdb's copy, which holds only in-frame ones; the method was immunoSEQ multiplex PCR. Of roughly 340,000 clones listed, around 12% are singletons. V shed 3 bases and J shed 9 bases, with 18 bases lying between them. Germline V CDR1 and CDR2: SGHDN, FVKESK. There are 15 residues in the CDR3.

This TCR was recovered from a woman in her late teens or twenties with type 1 diabetes. V is TRBV14 and J is TRBJ1-5; tentative D call: TRBD1 (5 bases). The specimen was naive CD4+ T cells from blood. As DNA, the CDR3 is TGTGCCAGCAGCCAGGGCGGCCCAGGGCAAGGGCCCCAGCATTTT. Translation gives CASSQGGPGQGPQHF. Complete variable domain (other parts from reference TRBV14 and TRBJ1-5): EAGVTQFPSHSVIEKGQTVTLRCDPISGHDNLYWYRRVMGKEIKFLLHFVKESKQDESGMPNNRFLAERTGGTYSTLKVQPAELEDSGVYFCASSQGGPGQGPQHFGDGTRLSIL.